These 12 T cell receptor beta chains came from one sample sequenced in a study of shared clonotypes between healthy human individuals. Some clones are missing from TCRdb's copy, which holds only in-frame ones; the method was immunoSEQ multiplex PCR. This sample has some 2.4 million clones, with approximately 93% found just once. Sequenced input: naive CD4+ T cells from PBMCs. Sample subset: CD45RA+ positively selected. All receptors derive from a man aged 18 to 35 in good health. Some clones in this sample may be carry-over from other donors' samples.

V and J are TRBV29-1 and TRBJ2-7; 9 positions agree with TRBD1. J was trimmed by 1 base and V by 7 bases; bases with no gene match: 11. The CDR3 runs 15 residues. Germline assignment: CDR1 SQVTM and CDR2 ANQGSEA. CDR3 DNA: TGCAGCGCGACCGTCTGGGACAGGGAGTCCTACGAGCAGTACTTC. Amino acid sequence: CSATVWDRESYEQYF.

The chain joins TRBV6-1 to TRBJ2-1; 8 nucleotides match TRBD1. The CDR3 loop spans 13 amino acids. With 5 bases clipped from V and 9 bases from J, the junction kept 6 bases outside the gene matches. Germline CDR1 is MNHNS and CDR2 is SASEGT. The CDR3 spells CASSSQGAGEQFF. The CDR3 bases are TGTGCCAGCAGTAGCCAGGGGGCTGGTGAGCAGTTCTTC.

This clone was seen a few times. The chain couples TRBV6-6 to TRBJ1-3; TRBD1 aligns across 9 bases. Germline lookup yields CDR1 MNHNY and CDR2 SVGAGI (reference sequence). This CDR3 has 16 residues. V was pared by 2 bases and J by 0 bases, with 2 bases of the junction left unmatched. The CDR3 DNA is TGTGCCAGCAGTTACGGGACAGGGATCTCTGGAAACACCATATATTTT. Amino acids: CASSYGTGISGNTIYF.

The V gene is TRBV10-3, the J gene TRBJ2-1, with a possible D match to TRBD2 (6 bases). V was cut by 4 bases and J by 6 bases, with 13 bases left in between. CDR1 ENHRY and CDR2 SYGVKD come from the germline V gene. This CDR3 has 14 residues. CDR3: CAISGDRDSNEQFF. The CDR3 region has the DNA TGTGCCATCAGTGGGGACCGGGACTCCAATGAGCAGTTCTTC.

V usage is TRBV10-3 and J usage is TRBJ1-2, with a tentative D call TRBD1 (6 bases). CDR3 size: 12 residues. Germline loops: CDR1 ENHRY, CDR2 SYGVKD. V lost 8 bases and J 5 bases, leaving 12 bases between the germline ends. The CDR3, as DNA: TGTGCCATCGGAACACAGGGTTATGGCTACACCTTC. Protein sequence: CAIGTQGYGYTF.

The rearrangement uses TRBV11-2 and TRBJ1-1, with D possibly matching TRBD1 (6 bases). Trimming shortened V by 5 bases and J by 2 bases, and 15 bases separated the two germline ends. The CDR3 is made up of 15 amino acids. Germline V gene sequence: CDR1 SGHAT, CDR2 FQNNGV. The CDR3 sequence is CASSHQRGRNTEAFF. The CDR3 DNA is TGTGCCAGCAGCCACCAACGGGGGCGTAACACTGAAGCTTTCTTT.

The rearrangement links TRBV4-2 to TRBJ2-7; D tentatively fits TRBD1 or TRBD2 (5 bases each). Germline V CDR1 and CDR2: LGHNA, YNFKEQ. The CDR3 is 15 residues long. Trimming pared 2 bases from V and 3 bases from J, leaving 14 bases between. The CDR3 here is CASSQTRDGDYEQYF. CDR3 DNA sequence: TGTGCCAGCAGCCAAACCCGGGACGGAGACTACGAGCAGTACTTC.

The J gene is TRBJ1-2, the V gene TRBV2; D is uncertain. V lost 4 bases, J lost 3 bases, and 6 bases lay in between. Germline-derived CDR1 and CDR2 are SNHLY and FYNNEI. CDR3 length: 12 amino acids. DNA of the CDR3: TGTGCCAGCAGTGTACTAGACTATGGCTACACCTTC. It is translated as CASSVLDYGYTF.

The gene calls are TRBV6-6 and TRBJ2-7; possible D gene TRBD2, 6 bases. Per the germline V gene, CDR1 is MNHNY and CDR2 is SVGAGI (reference sequence). The CDR3 length is 13 residues. The germline V and J ends were trimmed by 6 bases and 4 bases, with 13 bases remaining between them. CDR3 amino acids: CASRHGREYEQYF. CDR3 coding DNA: TGTGCCAGCAGACACGGGAGAGAATACGAGCAGTACTTC.

The rearrangement joins TRBV27 to TRBJ2-7; D unresolved. Germline V lookup: CDR1 MNHEY, CDR2 SMNVEV (reference sequence). V was shortened by 3 bases and J by 5 bases, with 11 bases between the two germline ends. This CDR3 has 13 residues. CDR3 in amino acids: CASSLGILDEQYF. The CDR3 DNA sequence: TGTGCCAGCAGTTTGGGGATTCTGGACGAGCAGTACTTC.

The sample holds one count of this clone. This rearrangement joins TRBV5-4 to TRBJ2-2; the D gene could be TRBD1 or TRBD2 (5 bases each). CDR1 SGHNT and CDR2 YYREEE come from the germline V gene (reference sequence). Trimming removed 0 bases at V and 5 bases at J, with 8 bases between. The CDR3 spans 14 residues. The CDR3 loop reads CASSLAGQTGELFF. DNA for the CDR3: TGTGCCAGCAGCTTGGCGGGGCAGACCGGGGAGCTGTTTTTT.

The chain combines TRBV5-4 with TRBJ2-1; 8 bases align to TRBD1. Germline loops: CDR1 SGHNT, CDR2 YYREEE (reference sequence). The ends lost 0 bases at V and 6 bases at J; junction bases unmatched: 5. The CDR3 totals 15 residues. The CDR3 DNA follows: TGTGCCAGCAGCTTGGGCAGGGGGCCGGGCAATGAGCAGTTCTTC. Its translation: CASSLGRGPGNEQFF. Complete variable domain (other parts from reference TRBV5-4 and TRBJ2-1): ETGVTQSPTHLIKTRGQQVTLRCSSQSGHNTVSWYQQALGQGPQFIFQYYREEENGRGNFPPRFSGLQFPNYSSELNVNALELDDSALYLCASSLGRGPGNEQFFGPGTRLTVL.